Presented here are 16 T cell receptor beta chains from one specimen sequenced in a study of sequential checkpoint blockade in melanoma. Produced via immunoSEQ multiplex PCR; TCRdb's table is partial and in-frame only. Of roughly 5,100 clones listed, around 79% are singletons. Treatment in this sample: randomized to nivolumab then ipilimumab (arm A) or the reverse (arm B). Sequenced material: CD8+ T cells sorted from blood (inferred from file names), taken from a patient given nivolumab and ipilimumab in sequence. Receptors were obtained from a human donor with melanoma.

This clone was counted a few times. The chain recombines TRBV19 with TRBJ1-6, with no clear D. With 3 bases removed from V and 6 bases from J, the gap between germline ends came to 9 bases. The CDR3 has 14 residues. CDR1 and CDR2 from the germline V gene are LNHDA and SQIVND (reference sequence). For the CDR3, the DNA is TGTGCCAGTAGTATCGGGTACGGTAATTCACCCCTCCACTTT. It translates to CASSIGYGNSPLHF.

This rearrangement joins TRBV4-1 to TRBJ2-1; 16 bases fit TRBD2. V lost 3 bases and J lost 5; bases outside the gene matches: 4. The CDR3 sequence is 17 residues long. Germline V gene sequence: CDR1 MGHRA, CDR2 YSYEKL. The CDR3 DNA follows: TGCGCCAGCAGCCAGGGACTAGCGGGAGGGTTCCACAATGAGCAGTTCTTC. It yields the protein CASSQGLAGGFHNEQFF.

This chain uses TRBV19 with TRBJ2-3, with D possibly TRBD1 on 5 matching bases. Germline CDR1 reads LNHDA; CDR2 reads SQIVND (reference sequence). V shed 3 bases and J shed 6 bases, with 16 bases lying between them. The CDR3 runs 15 residues. This CDR3 is CASSMTAGQADTQYF. The CDR3 coding sequence is TGTGCCAGTAGTATGACGGCAGGGCAGGCCGATACGCAGTATTTT.

This clone was observed a single time. J is TRBJ1-5 and V is TRBV5-1; D perhaps matches TRBD1 (6 bases). Germline V gives CDR1 SGHRS, CDR2 YFSETQ. This CDR3 is 15 amino acids long. V was cut by 0 bases and J by 5 bases, with 12 bases left in between. CDR3 nucleotides: TGCGCCAGCAGCTTGGACCCCGGGACATATCAGCCCCAGCATTTT. This gives the protein CASSLDPGTYQPQHF.

The V call is TRBV18, the J call TRBJ1-2; the D gene is possibly TRBD1 (5 bases). This CDR3 spans 12 amino acids. Germline V gene data show CDR1 as KGHSH and CDR2 as LQKENI. The V gene lost 3 bases and the J gene lost 7 bases, with 9 bases spanning the gap. CDR3 coding DNA: TGTGCCAGCTCACCCGACGGGGGTGGCTACACCTTC. Translated: CASSPDGGGYTF.

The CDR3 DNA reads as TGTGCCAGCAGGCCTATCCTCGGGCGGGCCGACAATGAGCAGTTCTTC. Residues: CASRPILGRADNEQFF. The chain uses TRBV28 and TRBJ2-1, with D maybe TRBD2 (5 bases). The CDR3 is 16 residues long. Between the trimmed V and J ends, which lost 6 bases and 5 bases, there was a span of 20 bases. CDR1 is MDHEN and CDR2 is SYDVKM in the germline V gene.

This clone is medium-sized. The chain uses TRBV19 and TRBJ1-1, with 10 bases fitting TRBD1. After removal of 4 bases from V and 0 bases from J, the junction contained 2 bases not matched to a gene. CDR1 is LNHDA and CDR2 is SQIVND in the germline V gene (reference sequence). This CDR3 has 15 residues. This CDR3 reads CASSKTGGVNTEAFF. CDR3 DNA: TGTGCCAGTAGTAAGACAGGGGGCGTGAACACTGAAGCTTTCTTT.

V is TRBV5-1 and J is TRBJ2-3; 14 positions agree with TRBD2. J lost 3 bases, V lost 4 bases, and 10 bases had no gene match. This CDR3 comprises 18 residues. The V gene's germline CDR1 is SGHRS and CDR2 YFSETQ. CDR3 DNA sequence: TGCGCCAGCAGCAGCTCCGGGACTAGCGGGGGAGAGACAGATACGCAGTATTTT. It encodes CASSSSGTSGGETDTQYF.

The chain is built from TRBV28 and TRBJ2-5; 13 bases map to TRBD2. From germline, CDR1 is MDHEN and CDR2 SYDVKM. CDR3 length: 17 residues. The trim removed 7 bases at V and 1 base at J, leaving 9 bases unmatched. The CDR3 protein is CASTNGGTSGTQETQYF. CDR3 DNA: TGTGCCAGCACCAATGGCGGGACTAGCGGGACCCAAGAGACCCAGTACTTC.

This rearrangement joins TRBV25-1 to TRBJ2-3; D is perhaps TRBD2 (5 bases). Trimming stripped 1 base from V and 1 base from J, with 12 bases between. There are 16 residues in the CDR3. Germline lookup yields CDR1 MGHDK and CDR2 SYGVNS. The CDR3 protein is CASSEFLDSRTDTQYF. CDR3 DNA sequence: TGTGCCAGCAGTGAATTTCTGGACTCCCGCACAGATACGCAGTATTTT.

The V call is TRBV29-1, the J call TRBJ1-2; perhaps TRBD1 as D (6 bases). The germline V and J ends were trimmed by 4 bases and 2 bases, with 17 bases remaining between them. The CDR3 runs to 15 residues. CDR1 is SQVTM, CDR2 ANQGSEA, per germline. The CDR3 DNA sequence: TGCAGCGTTGCGACAGGCCACTCGCCAAACTATGGCTACACCTTC. Translating it yields CSVATGHSPNYGYTF.

The chain is built from TRBV19 and TRBJ2-1, with 8 bases fitting TRBD1. Trimming removed 5 bases from V and 5 bases from J; junction bases left unmatched: 8. There are 15 residues in the CDR3. In germline, CDR1 is LNHDA, CDR2 SQIVND (reference sequence). The CDR3 DNA is TGTGCCAGTAGTCTCCGGGACAGGTCCGACAATGAGCAGTTCTTC. As protein: CASSLRDRSDNEQFF.

This chain joins TRBV7-6 and TRBJ1-2, with 7 nucleotides matching TRBD1. V shed 1 base, J shed 4 bases, and the junction held 6 bases outside the gene matches. CDR3 size: 15 residues. Germline CDR1 SGHVS, CDR2 FNYEAQ. Here the CDR3 DNA reads TGTGCCAGCAGCTTAGGGCAGGGGGACCTCTATGGCTACACCTTC. This codes for CASSLGQGDLYGYTF.

The V gene is TRBV5-1, the J gene TRBJ2-3, with 10 bases that match TRBD1. Germline V lookup: CDR1 SGHRS, CDR2 YFSETQ. This CDR3 has 17 amino acids. V dropped 1 base and J dropped 3; count of bases not matched to a gene: 8. CDR3 region: CASSLNSRTGGTDTQYF. CDR3 sequence (DNA): TGCGCCAGCAGCTTGAACTCTAGGACAGGGGGAACAGATACGCAGTATTTT.

This clone is a singleton in its sample. The rearrangement joins TRBV9 to TRBJ2-2; 13 bases line up with TRBD2. CDR1 and CDR2 from the germline V gene are SGDLS and YYNGEE. The ends lost 4 bases at V and 0 bases at J; junction bases unmatched: 9. The CDR3 is 19 residues long. The CDR3 sequence is CASSLATSGRFANTGELFF. CDR3 sequence (DNA): TGTGCCAGCAGCCTCGCGACTAGCGGGAGGTTCGCGAACACCGGGGAGCTGTTTTTT. Full variable domain (missing parts from reference TRBV9 and TRBJ2-2): DSGVTQTPKHLITATGQRVTLRCSPRSGDLSVYWYQQSLDQGLQFLIQYYNGEERAKGNILERFSAQQFPDLHSELNLSSLELGDSALYFCASSLATSGRFANTGELFFGEGSRLTVL.

The rearrangement links TRBV2 to TRBJ1-2; 7 bases match TRBD1. Trimming removed 3 bases from V and 5 bases from J; junction bases left unmatched: 3. CDR1 and CDR2 from the germline V gene are SNHLY and FYNNEI. This CDR3 is 13 amino acids long. The CDR3 reads CASSEAGGYGYTF. The DNA of the CDR3 is TGTGCCAGCAGTGAGGCAGGGGGTTATGGCTACACCTTC.